These T cell receptor beta chains were read from a single sample in a study of blood T cell repertoires in COVID-19. Measured with immunoSEQ multiplex PCR; TCRdb has only the in-frame clones, and not every one. The sample holds about 440,000 clones, about 85% seen once. Source material: PBMCs or T cells enriched from blood (not recorded which). The source is a woman in her late teens or twenties with acute COVID-19. Both conserved end residues are part of each CDR3. Each record gives: V gene, D gene, clone size, J gene, CDR3 DNA, CDR3 protein. The D gene is left open where the match is weak. Size is stated for part of the rows, as once, few or many counts, or as a class when the clone is expanded.

V: TRBV27; D: TRBD2; size: -; J: TRBJ2-7; DNA: TGTGCCAGCAGTTTATCAGCGGGGATGGTCTACGAGCAGTACTTC; CDR3: CASSLSAGMVYEQYF
V: TRBV10-3; D: TRBD1; size: -; J: TRBJ2-1; DNA: TGTGCCATCAGAGACAGGGAGGAGCAGTTCTTC; CDR3: CAIRDREEQFF
V: TRBV6-5; D: TRBD2; size: once; J: TRBJ2-1; DNA: TGTGCCAGCAGTTACCGAAGAGTAGCGGGGGGCGGGGAGCAGTTCTTC; CDR3: CASSYRRVAGGGEQFF
V: TRBV29-1; D: -; size: -; J: TRBJ2-4; DNA: TGCAGCGTCGAAGACAGGGCCAAAAACATTCAGTACTTC; CDR3: CSVEDRAKNIQYF
V: TRBV10-3; D: TRBD1; size: -; J: TRBJ2-7; DNA: TGTGCCATCAGTGAGGGAACAGGGGGCAGGGAGCAGTACTTC; CDR3: CAISEGTGGREQYF
V: TRBV30; D: TRBD2; size: -; J: TRBJ2-3; DNA: TGTGCCTGGAGTCCGTCGCCGACTAGCGGGATCCCGTCACACACAGATACGCAGTATTTT; CDR3: CAWSPSPTSGIPSHTDTQYF
V: TRBV19; D: TRBD1; size: once; J: TRBJ1-5; DNA: TGTGCCAGTTCCCGTCCGACAGGGGGGAATATTCAGCCCCAGCATTTT; CDR3: CASSRPTGGNIQPQHF
V: TRBV7-9; D: -; size: -; J: TRBJ1-1; DNA: TGTGCCAGCAGCTTTGCGGCGAACACTGAAGCTTTCTTT; CDR3: CASSFAANTEAFF
V: TRBV9; D: TRBD1; size: -; J: TRBJ2-3; DNA: TGTGCCAGCAGCGTAGCTCCCGGGACAGTAAGCACAGATACGCAGTATTTT; CDR3: CASSVAPGTVSTDTQYF
V: TRBV7-6; D: TRBD1; size: -; J: TRBJ2-7; DNA: TGTGCCAGCAGCTTATTTGACAGGGCCTCCTACGAGCAGTACTTC; CDR3: CASSLFDRASYEQYF
V: TRBV2; D: -; size: -; J: TRBJ1-1; DNA: TGTGCCAGCAGCGCTACCCTACAGGGCATGAACACTGAAGCTTTCTTT; CDR3: CASSATLQGMNTEAFF
V: TRBV5-6; D: TRBD1; size: -; J: TRBJ2-7; DNA: TGTGCCAGCAGCTTGGTTAAGAGGACAGGGGCCTACGAGCAGTACTTC; CDR3: CASSLVKRTGAYEQYF
V: TRBV2; D: -; size: -; J: TRBJ1-4; DNA: TGTGCCAGCAGTGCACCCTCCTCAGGCCACAATGAAAAACTGTTTTTT; CDR3: CASSAPSSGHNEKLFF
V: TRBV7-2; D: -; size: -; J: TRBJ2-1; DNA: TGTGCCAGCAGCGGTACGGGGGGCAGTGAGCAGTTCTTC; CDR3: CASSGTGGSEQFF
V: TRBV7-2; D: -; size: few; J: TRBJ2-3; DNA: TGTGCCAGCAGCCCGACAGTCGCTAGCACAGATACGCAGTATTTT; CDR3: CASSPTVASTDTQYF